This T cell receptor (beta chain) was observed in a study of cytomegalovirus exposure and HLA in healthy donors. On this clone itself: Its antigen is not known.

Primers included in the PCR were 60 Vbeta and 13 Jbeta primers. Sequencing was performed with immunoSEQ multiplex PCR; in TCRdb, only in-frame clones are kept and a portion is missing. This table holds under 110,000 clones, less than 80% found once. Study-level results: The authors judged a highly shared variant cluster likely a sequencing artifact.

V was cut by 0 bases and J by 5 bases, with 11 bases left in between. This CDR3 has 15 residues. Germline V gene sequence: CDR1 SGDLS, CDR2 YYNGEE. This receptor was identified in a man aged 40-49 years in good health and CMV-seronegative. The J gene is TRBJ1-4, the V gene TRBV9; D perhaps matches TRBD1 (6 bases). The sample was PBMCs. CDR3 sequence: CASSVGPGANEKLFF. The CDR3 DNA sequence: TGTGCCAGCAGCGTAGGGCCAGGGGCGAATGAAAAACTGTTTTTT.